The subject of this entry is one T cell receptor (beta chain). Germline CDR1 MNHNY, CDR2 SVGAGI (reference sequence). The CDR3 covers 13 residues. Trimming cost V 8 bases and J 7 bases, with 15 bases left between them. Allocation to cohorts depended on clinical history reported by the participants. The data were taken from a study of blood T cell repertoires in COVID-19. Study as a whole: The analysed material was cDNA or gDNA that came from T cells, B-cell-depleted T cells, or PBMCs.

Generated by immunoSEQ multiplex PCR, the TCRdb table keeps only in-frame clones and is missing some. Of roughly 240,000 clones detected, approximately 90% appear once; the ten largest clones hold roughly 2.6%. What was sequenced was PBMCs or T cells enriched from blood (not recorded which). The TCR sequence derives from a woman under 40 with acute COVID-19. The gene calls are TRBV6-6 and TRBJ1-5; D perhaps matches TRBD1 (6 bases). This CDR3 reads CASDKGDLQPQHF. The DNA for the CDR3 is TGTGCCAGCGATAAGGGGGACCTCCAGCCCCAGCATTTT.